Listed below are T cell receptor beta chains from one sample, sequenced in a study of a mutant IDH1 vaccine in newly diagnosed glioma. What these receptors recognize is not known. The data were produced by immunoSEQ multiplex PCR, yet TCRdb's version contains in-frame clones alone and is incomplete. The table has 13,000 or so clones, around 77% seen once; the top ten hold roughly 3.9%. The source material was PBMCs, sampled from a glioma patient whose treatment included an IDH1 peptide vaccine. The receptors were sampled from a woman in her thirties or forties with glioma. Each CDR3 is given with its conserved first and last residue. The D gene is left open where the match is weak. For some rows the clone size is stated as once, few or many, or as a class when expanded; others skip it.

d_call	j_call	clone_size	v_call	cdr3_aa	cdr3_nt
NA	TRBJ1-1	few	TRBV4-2	CASSRIGRAFF	TGTGCCAGCAGCCGGATAGGGCGAGCTTTCTTT
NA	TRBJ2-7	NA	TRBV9	CASSVGANRWDEQYF	TGTGCCAGCAGCGTAGGGGCTAATCGGTGGGACGAGCAGTACTTC
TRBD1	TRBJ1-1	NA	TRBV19	CAGGQGAYEAFF	TGTGCCGGGGGTCAGGGGGCTTACGAAGCTTTCTTT
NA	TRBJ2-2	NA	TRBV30	CAWSAGLYTGELFF	TGTGCCTGGAGTGCGGGGCTCTACACCGGGGAGCTGTTTTTT
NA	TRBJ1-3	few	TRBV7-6	CASSSTDGNTIYF	TGTGCCAGCAGCTCGACGGATGGAAACACCATATATTTT
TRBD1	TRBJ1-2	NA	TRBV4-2	CASSLGGFYGYTF	TGTGCCAGCAGCCTAGGGGGCTTCTATGGCTACACCTTC
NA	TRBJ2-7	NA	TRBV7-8	CASSLDRGTYEQYF	TGTGCCAGCAGCTTAGATCGGGGGACCTACGAGCAGTACTTC
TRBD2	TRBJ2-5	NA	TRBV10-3	CAISEAGGQETQYF	TGTGCCATCAGTGAAGCGGGGGGGCAAGAGACCCAGTACTTC
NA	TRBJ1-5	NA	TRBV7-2	CASSRTPGPGSNQPQHF	TGTGCCAGCAGCCGAACGCCCGGCCCCGGGAGCAATCAGCCCCAGCATTTT
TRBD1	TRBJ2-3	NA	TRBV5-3	CARSVGGQGPDTQYF	TGTGCCAGAAGCGTTGGGGGACAGGGCCCCGATACGCAGTATTTT
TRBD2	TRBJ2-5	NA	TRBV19	CASTPGGRETQYF	TGTGCCAGCACTCCGGGCGGGAGAGAGACCCAGTACTTC
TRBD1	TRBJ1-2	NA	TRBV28	CASRTGGAGYTF	TGTGCCAGCAGAACAGGGGGCGCCGGCTACACCTTC
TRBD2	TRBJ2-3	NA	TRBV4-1	CASSPINGLAGLNTDTQYF	TGCGCCAGCAGCCCGATTAACGGACTAGCGGGTCTCAACACAGATACGCAGTATTTT
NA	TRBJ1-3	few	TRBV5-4	CASSLRGMSGNTIYF	TGTGCCAGCAGCTTGCGGGGGATGTCTGGAAACACCATATATTTT
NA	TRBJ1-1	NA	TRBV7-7	CENAPGPNTEAFF	TGTGAAAACGCACCGGGACCGAACACTGAAGCTTTCTTT
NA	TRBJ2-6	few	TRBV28	CASREGARSGANVLTF	TGTGCCAGCAGGGAGGGGGCGCGCTCTGGGGCCAACGTCCTGACTTTC
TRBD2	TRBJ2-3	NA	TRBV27	CASSLYGGVSDTQYF	TGTGCCAGCAGTTTATACGGGGGGGTGTCAGATACGCAGTATTTT
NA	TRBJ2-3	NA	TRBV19	CASSIDSDTQYF	TGTGCCAGTAGTATAGATTCAGATACGCAGTATTTT
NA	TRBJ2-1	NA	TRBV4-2	CASSPYVSHTSGNEQFF	TGTGCCAGCAGCCCGTATGTTTCCCATACTTCGGGGAATGAGCAGTTCTTC